A selection of T cell receptor beta chains follows, all from one sample in a study of blood T cell repertoires in COVID-19. Some clones are missing from TCRdb's copy, which holds only in-frame ones; the method was immunoSEQ multiplex PCR. The sample shows approximately 300,000 clones, about nine tenths of them seen only once. Sequenced: PBMCs or T cells enriched from blood (not recorded which). Receptor source: a young woman who had recovered from COVID-19. Both conserved end residues are part of each CDR3. The D gene is left open where the match is weak. Some rows mark clone size as missing; the rest say once, few, many or name a class of expanded clone.

J gene,V gene,D gene,clone size,CDR3 protein,CDR3 DNA
TRBJ1-5,TRBV28,TRBD1,.,CASSRDRGRKGSGGNQPQHF,TGTGCCAGCAGTAGAGACAGGGGGCGGAAAGGAAGTGGGGGCAATCAGCCCCAGCATTTT
TRBJ1-1,TRBV6-1,.,.,CASSEDWEDTEAFF,TGTGCCAGCAGTGAAGATTGGGAGGACACTGAAGCTTTCTTT
TRBJ1-1,TRBV7-8,TRBD1,.,CASSLAQGARTEAFF,TGTGCCAGCAGCTTAGCCCAGGGGGCGCGGACTGAAGCTTTCTTT
TRBJ2-7,TRBV3-1/TRBV3-2,TRBD2,few,CASSQDSLAGYTYEQYF,TGTGCCAGCAGCCAAGATTCACTAGCGGGGTATACCTACGAGCAGTACTTC
TRBJ1-1,TRBV9,.,.,CASSVVLAGNTEAFF,TGTGCCAGCAGCGTAGTGCTGGCGGGGAACACTGAAGCTTTCTTT
TRBJ2-3,TRBV3-1/TRBV3-2,.,.,CASSRGRGDTQYF,TGTGCCAGCAGCCGCGGAAGGGGGGATACGCAGTATTTT
TRBJ1-3,TRBV3-1/TRBV3-2,.,.,CASSQERQGGNTIYF,TGTGCCAGCAGCCAAGAGAGGCAGGGAGGAAACACCATATATTTT
TRBJ2-1,TRBV5-1,TRBD1,.,CASSLIAGQGVFYNEQFF,TGCGCCAGCAGCTTGATCGCGGGACAGGGGGTGTTCTACAATGAGCAGTTCTTC
TRBJ2-3,TRBV9,TRBD2,.,CASSATTGTNYFGADTQYF,TGTGCCAGCAGCGCTACTACCGGGACTAACTACTTTGGAGCGGATACGCAGTATTTT
TRBJ2-1,TRBV3-1/TRBV3-2,TRBD2,.,CASRVTSGIYNEQFF,TGTGCCAGCAGAGTGACTAGCGGGATCTACAATGAGCAGTTCTTC
TRBJ2-2,TRBV30,TRBD1,.,CAWSSWDREAGELFF,TGTGCCTGGAGTTCCTGGGACAGGGAGGCCGGGGAGCTGTTTTTT
TRBJ1-1,TRBV27,TRBD1,.,CASSSDRGNTEAFF,TGTGCCAGCAGTTCAGACAGGGGGAACACTGAAGCTTTCTTT
TRBJ2-2,TRBV27,.,.,CASRDSNTGELFF,TGTGCCAGCAGAGACTCGAACACCGGGGAGCTGTTTTTT
TRBJ2-7,TRBV6-5,TRBD2,.,CATQTRLAGSEQYF,TGTGCCACGCAAACCCGACTAGCGGGAAGCGAGCAGTACTTC
TRBJ2-1,TRBV9,TRBD2,once,CASSAGLAGGAYNEQFF,TGTGCCAGCAGCGCGGGACTAGCGGGGGGTGCCTACAATGAGCAGTTCTTC